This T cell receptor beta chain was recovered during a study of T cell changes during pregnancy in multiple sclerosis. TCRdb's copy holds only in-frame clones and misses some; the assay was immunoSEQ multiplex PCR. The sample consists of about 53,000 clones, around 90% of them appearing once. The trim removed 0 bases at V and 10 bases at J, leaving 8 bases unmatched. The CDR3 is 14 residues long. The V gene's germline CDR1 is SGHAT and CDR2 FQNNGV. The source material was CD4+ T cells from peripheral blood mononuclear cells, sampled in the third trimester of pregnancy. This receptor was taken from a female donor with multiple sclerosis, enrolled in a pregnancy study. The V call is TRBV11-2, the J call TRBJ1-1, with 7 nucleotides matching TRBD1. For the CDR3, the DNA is TGTGCCAGCAGCTTAGAAGCGACAGGGCGACGAGCTTTCTTT. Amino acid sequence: CASSLEATGRRAFF. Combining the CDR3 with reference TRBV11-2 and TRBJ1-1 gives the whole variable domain EAGVAQSPRYKIIEKRQSVAFWCNPISGHATLYWYQQILGQGPKLLIQFQNNGVVDDSQLPKDRFSAERLKGVDSTLKIQPAKLEDSAVYLCASSLEATGRRAFFGQGTRLTVV.